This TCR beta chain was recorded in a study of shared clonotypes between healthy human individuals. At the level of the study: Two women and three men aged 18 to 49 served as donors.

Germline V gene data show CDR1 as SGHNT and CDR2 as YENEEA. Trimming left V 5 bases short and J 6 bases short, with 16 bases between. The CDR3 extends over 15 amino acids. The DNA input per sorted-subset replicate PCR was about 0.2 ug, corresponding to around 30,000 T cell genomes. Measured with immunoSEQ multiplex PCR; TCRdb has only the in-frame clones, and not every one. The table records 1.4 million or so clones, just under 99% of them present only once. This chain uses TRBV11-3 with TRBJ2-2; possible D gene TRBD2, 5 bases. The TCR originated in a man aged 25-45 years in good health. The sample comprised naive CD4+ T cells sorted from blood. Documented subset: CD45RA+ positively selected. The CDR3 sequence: CASSPRASWAGELFF. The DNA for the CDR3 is TGTGCCAGCAGCCCGAGGGCTAGCTGGGCCGGGGAGCTGTTTTTT.